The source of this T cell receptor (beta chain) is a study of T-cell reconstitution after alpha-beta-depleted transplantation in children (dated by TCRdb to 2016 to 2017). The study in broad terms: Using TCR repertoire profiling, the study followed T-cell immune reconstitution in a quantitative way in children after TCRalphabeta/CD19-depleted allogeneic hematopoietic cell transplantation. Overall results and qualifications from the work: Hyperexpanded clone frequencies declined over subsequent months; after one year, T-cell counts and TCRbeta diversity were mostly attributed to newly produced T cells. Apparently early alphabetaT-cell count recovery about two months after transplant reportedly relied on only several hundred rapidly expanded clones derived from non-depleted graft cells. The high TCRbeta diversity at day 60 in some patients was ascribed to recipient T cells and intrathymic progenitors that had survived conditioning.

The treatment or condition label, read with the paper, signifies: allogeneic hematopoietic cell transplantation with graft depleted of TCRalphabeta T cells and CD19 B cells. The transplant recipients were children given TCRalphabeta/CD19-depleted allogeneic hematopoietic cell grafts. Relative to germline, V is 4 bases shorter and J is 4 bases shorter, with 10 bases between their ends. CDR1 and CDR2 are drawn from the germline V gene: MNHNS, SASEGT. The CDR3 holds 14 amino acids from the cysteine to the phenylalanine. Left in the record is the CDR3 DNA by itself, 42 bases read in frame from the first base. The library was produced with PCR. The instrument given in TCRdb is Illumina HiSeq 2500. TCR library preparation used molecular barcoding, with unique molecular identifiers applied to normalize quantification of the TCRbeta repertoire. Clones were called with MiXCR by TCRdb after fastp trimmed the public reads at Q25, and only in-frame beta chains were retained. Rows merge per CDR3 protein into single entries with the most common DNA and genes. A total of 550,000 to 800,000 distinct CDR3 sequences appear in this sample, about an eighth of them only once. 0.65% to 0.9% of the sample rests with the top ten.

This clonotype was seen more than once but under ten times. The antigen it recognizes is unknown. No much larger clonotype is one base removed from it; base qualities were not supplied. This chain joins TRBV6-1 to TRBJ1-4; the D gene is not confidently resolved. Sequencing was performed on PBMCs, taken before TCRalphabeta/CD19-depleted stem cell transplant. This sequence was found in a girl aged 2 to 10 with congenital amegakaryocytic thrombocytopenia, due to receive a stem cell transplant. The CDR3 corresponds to CASSVGSFNEKLFF. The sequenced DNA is TGTGCCAGCAGTGTGGGCAGCTTTAATGAAAAACTGTTTTTT.